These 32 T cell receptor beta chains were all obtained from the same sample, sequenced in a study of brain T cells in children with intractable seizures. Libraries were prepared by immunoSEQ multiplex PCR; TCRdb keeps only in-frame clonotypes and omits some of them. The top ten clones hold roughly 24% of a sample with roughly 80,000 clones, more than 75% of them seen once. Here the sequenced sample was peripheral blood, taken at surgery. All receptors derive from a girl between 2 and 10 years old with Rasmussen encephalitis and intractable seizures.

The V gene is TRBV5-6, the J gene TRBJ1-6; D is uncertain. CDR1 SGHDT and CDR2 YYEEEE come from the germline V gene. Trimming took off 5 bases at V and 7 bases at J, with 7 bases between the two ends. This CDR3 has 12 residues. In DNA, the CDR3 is TGTGCCAGCAGTCAAAAGAATTCACCCCTCCACTTT. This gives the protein CASSQKNSPLHF.

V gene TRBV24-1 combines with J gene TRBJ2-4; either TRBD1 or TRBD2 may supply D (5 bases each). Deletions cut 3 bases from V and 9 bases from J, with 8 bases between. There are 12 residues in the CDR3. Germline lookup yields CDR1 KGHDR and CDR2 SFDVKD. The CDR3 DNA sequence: TGTGCCACCAGTGATGAGGGGTCCATTCAGTACTTC. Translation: CATSDEGSIQYF.

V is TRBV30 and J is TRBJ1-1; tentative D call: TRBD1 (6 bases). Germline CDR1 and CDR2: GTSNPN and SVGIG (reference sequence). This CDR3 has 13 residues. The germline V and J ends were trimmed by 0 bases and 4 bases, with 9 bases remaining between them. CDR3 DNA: TGTGCCTGGAGTGTAAACAGGGTCACTGAAGCTTTCTTT. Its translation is CAWSVNRVTEAFF. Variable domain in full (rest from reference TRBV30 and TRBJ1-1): SQTIHQWPATLVQPVGSPLSLECTVEGTSNPNLYWYRQAAGRGLQLLFYSVGIGQISSEVPQNLSASRPQDRQFILSSKKLLLSDSGFYLCAWSVNRVTEAFFGQGTRLTVV.

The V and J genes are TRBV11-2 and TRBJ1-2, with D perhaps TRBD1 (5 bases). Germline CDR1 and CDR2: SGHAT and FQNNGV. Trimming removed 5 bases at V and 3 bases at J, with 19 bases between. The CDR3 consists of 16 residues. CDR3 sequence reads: CASSNTFWGNDYGYTF. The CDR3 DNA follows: TGTGCCAGCAGCAATACCTTTTGGGGGAACGACTATGGCTACACCTTC.

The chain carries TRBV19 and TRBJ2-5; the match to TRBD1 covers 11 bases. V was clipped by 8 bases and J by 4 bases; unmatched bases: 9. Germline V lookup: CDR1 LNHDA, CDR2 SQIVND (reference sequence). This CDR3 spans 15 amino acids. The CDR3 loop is CASGGGTGGSETQYF. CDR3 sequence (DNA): TGTGCCAGTGGGGGCGGGACAGGGGGTTCAGAGACCCAGTACTTC.

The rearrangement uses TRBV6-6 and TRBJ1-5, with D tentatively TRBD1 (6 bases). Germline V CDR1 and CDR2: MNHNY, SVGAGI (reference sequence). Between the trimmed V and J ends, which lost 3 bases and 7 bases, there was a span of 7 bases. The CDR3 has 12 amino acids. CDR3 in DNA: TGTGCCAGCAGTTATCAGGGGCAGCCCCAGCATTTT. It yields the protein CASSYQGQPQHF.

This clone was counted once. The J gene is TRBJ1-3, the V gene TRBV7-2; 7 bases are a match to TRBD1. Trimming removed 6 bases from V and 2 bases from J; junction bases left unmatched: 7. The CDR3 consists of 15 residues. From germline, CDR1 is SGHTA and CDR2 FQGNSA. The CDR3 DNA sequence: TGTGCCAGCAGGGTGACAGGGACAACTGGAAACACCATATATTTT. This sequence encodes CASRVTGTTGNTIYF.

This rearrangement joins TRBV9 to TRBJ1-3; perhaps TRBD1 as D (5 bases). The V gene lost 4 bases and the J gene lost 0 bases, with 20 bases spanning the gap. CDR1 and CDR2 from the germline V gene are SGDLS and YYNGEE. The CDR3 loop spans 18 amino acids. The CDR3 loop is CASSPDGGALYSGNTIYF. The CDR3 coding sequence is TGTGCCAGCAGCCCAGACGGGGGTGCACTCTACTCTGGAAACACCATATATTTT. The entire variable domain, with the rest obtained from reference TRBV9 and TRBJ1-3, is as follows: DSGVTQTPKHLITATGQRVTLRCSPRSGDLSVYWYQQSLDQGLQFLIQYYNGEERAKGNILERFSAQQFPDLHSELNLSSLELGDSALYFCASSPDGGALYSGNTIYFGEGSWLTVV.

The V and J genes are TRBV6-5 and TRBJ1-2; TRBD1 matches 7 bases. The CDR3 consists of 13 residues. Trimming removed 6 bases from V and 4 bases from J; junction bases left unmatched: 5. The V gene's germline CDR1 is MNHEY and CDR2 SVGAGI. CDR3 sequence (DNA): TGTGCCAGCAGACCGACAGGGCGCTATGGCTACACCTTC. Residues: CASRPTGRYGYTF.

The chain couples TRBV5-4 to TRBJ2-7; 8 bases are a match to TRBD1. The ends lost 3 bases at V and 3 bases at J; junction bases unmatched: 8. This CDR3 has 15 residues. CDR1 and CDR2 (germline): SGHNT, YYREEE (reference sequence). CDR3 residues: CASSWEAGGDYEQYF. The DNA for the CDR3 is TGTGCCAGCAGCTGGGAGGCAGGGGGCGACTACGAGCAGTACTTC.

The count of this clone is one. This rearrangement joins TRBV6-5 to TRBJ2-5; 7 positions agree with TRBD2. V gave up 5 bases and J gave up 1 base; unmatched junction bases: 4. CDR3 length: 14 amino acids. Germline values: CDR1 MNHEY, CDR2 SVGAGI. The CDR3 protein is CASSTTSAQETQYF. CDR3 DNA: TGTGCCAGCAGTACAACTAGCGCCCAAGAGACCCAGTACTTC.

The CDR3 loop is CASSRGQQETQYF. The DNA of the CDR3 is TGTGCCAGCAGTCGGGGACAGCAAGAGACCCAGTACTTC. This chain links TRBV11-2 with TRBJ2-5; TRBD1 matches at 7 bases. The CDR3 is made up of 13 amino acids. The J segment lost 2 bases and the V segment lost 6 bases, leaving 3 bases of the junction unmatched. Germline CDR1 is SGHAT and CDR2 is FQNNGV.

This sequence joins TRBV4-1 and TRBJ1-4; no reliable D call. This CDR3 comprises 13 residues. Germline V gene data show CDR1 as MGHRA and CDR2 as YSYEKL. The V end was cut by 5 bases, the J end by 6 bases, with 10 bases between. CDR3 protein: CASSSTPYEKLFF. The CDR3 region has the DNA TGCGCCAGCAGCTCGACACCCTATGAAAAACTGTTTTTT.

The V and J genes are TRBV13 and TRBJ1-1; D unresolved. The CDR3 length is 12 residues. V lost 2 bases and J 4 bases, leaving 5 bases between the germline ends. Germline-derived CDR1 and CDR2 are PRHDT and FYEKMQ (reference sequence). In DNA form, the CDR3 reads TGTGCCAGCAGCTTATGGAGCACTGAAGCTTTCTTT. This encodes CASSLWSTEAFF.

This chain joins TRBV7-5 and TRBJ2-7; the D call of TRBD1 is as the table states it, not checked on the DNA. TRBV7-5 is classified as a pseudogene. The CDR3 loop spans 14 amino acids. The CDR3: CVRSLGQDTYEQYF. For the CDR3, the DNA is TGTGTCAGAAGCTTAGGACAGGATACCTACGAGCAGTACTTC.

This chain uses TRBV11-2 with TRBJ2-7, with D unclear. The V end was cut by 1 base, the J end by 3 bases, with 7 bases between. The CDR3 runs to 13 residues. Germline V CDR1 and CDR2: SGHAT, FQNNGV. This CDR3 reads CASSLVVGYEQYF. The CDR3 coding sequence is TGTGCCAGCAGCTTAGTGGTAGGCTACGAGCAGTACTTC.

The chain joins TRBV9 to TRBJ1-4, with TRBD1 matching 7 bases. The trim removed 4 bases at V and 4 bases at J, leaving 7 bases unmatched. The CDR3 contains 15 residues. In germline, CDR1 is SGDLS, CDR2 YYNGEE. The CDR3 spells CASSPRQGNNEKLFF. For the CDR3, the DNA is TGTGCCAGCAGCCCACGACAGGGCAATAATGAAAAACTGTTTTTT. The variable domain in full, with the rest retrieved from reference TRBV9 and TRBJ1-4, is DSGVTQTPKHLITATGQRVTLRCSPRSGDLSVYWYQQSLDQGLQFLIQYYNGEERAKGNILERFSAQQFPDLHSELNLSSLELGDSALYFCASSPRQGNNEKLFFGSGTQLSVL.

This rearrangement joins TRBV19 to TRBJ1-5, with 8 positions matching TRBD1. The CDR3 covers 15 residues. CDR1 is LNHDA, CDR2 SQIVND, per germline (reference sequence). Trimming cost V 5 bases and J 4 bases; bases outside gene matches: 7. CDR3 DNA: TGTGCCAGTAGTCCCCGGGACAGGACAAATCAGCCCCAGCATTTT. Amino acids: CASSPRDRTNQPQHF.

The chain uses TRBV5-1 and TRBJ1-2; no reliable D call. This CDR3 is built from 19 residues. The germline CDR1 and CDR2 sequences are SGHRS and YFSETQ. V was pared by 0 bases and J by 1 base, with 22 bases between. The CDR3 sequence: CASSLALGPPQPLNYGYTF. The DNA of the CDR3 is TGCGCCAGCAGCTTGGCCCTGGGTCCCCCGCAGCCTCTTAACTATGGCTACACCTTC.

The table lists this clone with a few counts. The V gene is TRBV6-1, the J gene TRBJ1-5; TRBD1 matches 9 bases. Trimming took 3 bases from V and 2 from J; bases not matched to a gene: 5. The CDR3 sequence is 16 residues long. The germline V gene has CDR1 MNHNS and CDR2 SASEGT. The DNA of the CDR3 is TGTGCCAGCAGTGACTACAGGGGGCTAGGCAATCAGCCCCAGCATTTT. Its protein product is CASSDYRGLGNQPQHF.

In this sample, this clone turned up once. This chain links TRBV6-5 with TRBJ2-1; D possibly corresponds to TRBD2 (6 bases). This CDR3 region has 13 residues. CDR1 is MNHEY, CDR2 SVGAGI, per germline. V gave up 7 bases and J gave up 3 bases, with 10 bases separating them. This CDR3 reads CASNAGLYNEQFF. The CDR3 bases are TGTGCCAGCAACGCGGGGCTCTACAATGAGCAGTTCTTC.

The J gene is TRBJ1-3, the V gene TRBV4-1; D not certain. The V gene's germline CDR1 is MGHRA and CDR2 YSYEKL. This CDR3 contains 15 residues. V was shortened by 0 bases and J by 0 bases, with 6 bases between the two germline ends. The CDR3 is CASSQEGLSGNTIYF. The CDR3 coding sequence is TGCGCCAGCAGCCAAGAAGGTCTCTCTGGAAACACCATATATTTT.

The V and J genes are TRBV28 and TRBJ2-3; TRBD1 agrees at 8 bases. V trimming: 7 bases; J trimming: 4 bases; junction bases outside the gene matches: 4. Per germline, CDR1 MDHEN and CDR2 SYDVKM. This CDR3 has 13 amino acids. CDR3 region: CASTDRGADTQYF. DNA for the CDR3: TGTGCCAGCACCGACAGGGGAGCAGATACGCAGTATTTT.

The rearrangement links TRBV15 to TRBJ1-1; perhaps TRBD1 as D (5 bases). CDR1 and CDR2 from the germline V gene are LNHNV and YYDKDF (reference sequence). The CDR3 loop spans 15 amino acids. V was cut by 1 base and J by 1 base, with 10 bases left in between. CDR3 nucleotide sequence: TGTGCCACCAGCAGAGTGGTTGGGGGGAACACTGAAGCTTTCTTT. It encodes CATSRVVGGNTEAFF.

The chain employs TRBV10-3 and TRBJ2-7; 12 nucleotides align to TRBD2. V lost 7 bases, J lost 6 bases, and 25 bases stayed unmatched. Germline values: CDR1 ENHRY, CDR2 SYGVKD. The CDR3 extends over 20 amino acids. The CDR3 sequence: CAIKADVGLAGILSPREQYF. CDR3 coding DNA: TGTGCCATCAAAGCCGACGTTGGACTAGCGGGAATCCTATCCCCCCGCGAGCAGTACTTC.

The CDR3 DNA reads as TGTGCCAGCAGCCCTGAGGGGGGCCCGAGCTCCTACAATGAGCAGTTCTTC. It specifies CASSPEGGPSSYNEQFF. V is TRBV28 and J is TRBJ2-1; the D gene could be TRBD1 or TRBD2 (6 bases each). The CDR3 has 17 residues. CDR1 MDHEN and CDR2 SYDVKM come from the germline V gene. V was clipped by 6 bases and J by 0 bases, with 18 bases between them. The complete variable domain, with remaining parts taken from reference TRBV28 and TRBJ2-1, reads DVKVTQSSRYLVKRTGEKVFLECVQDMDHENMFWYRQDPGLGLRLIYFSYDVKMKEKGDIPEGYSVSREKKERFSLILESASTNQTSMYLCASSPEGGPSSYNEQFFGPGTRLTVL.

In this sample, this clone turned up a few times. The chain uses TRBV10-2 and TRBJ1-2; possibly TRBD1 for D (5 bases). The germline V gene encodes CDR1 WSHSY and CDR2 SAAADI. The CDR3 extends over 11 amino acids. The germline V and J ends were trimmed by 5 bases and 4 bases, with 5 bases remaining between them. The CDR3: CASSRGYGYTF. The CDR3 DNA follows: TGCGCCAGCAGTAGGGGCTATGGCTACACCTTC.

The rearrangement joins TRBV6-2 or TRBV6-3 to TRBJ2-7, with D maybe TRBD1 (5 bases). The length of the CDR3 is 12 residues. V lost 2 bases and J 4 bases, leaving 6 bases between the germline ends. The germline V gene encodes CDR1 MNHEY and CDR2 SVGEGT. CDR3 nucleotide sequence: TGTGCCAGCAGTTACCAGGGATACGAGCAGTACTTC. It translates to CASSYQGYEQYF.

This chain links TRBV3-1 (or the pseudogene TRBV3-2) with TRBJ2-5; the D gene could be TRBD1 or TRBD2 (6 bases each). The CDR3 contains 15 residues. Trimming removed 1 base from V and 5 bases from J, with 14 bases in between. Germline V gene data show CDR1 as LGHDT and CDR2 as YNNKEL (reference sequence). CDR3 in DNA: TGTGCCAGCAGCCAAGCTGGCAGGGGAGGCGAGACCCAGTACTTC. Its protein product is CASSQAGRGGETQYF.

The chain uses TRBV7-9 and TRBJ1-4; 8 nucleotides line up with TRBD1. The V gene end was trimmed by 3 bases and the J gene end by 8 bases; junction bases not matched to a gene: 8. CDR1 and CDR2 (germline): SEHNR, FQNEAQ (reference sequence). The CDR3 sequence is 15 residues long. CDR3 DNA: TGTGCCAGCAGCTTGGGAACAGGGGGAGGAGAAAAACTGTTTTTT. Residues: CASSLGTGGGEKLFF.

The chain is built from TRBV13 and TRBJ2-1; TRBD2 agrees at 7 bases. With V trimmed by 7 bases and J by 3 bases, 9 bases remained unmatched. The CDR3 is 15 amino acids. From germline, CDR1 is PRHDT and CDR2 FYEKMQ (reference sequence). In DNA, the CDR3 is TGTGCCAGCACCGCACAAGCGGGAAGCTACAATGAGCAGTTCTTC. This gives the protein CASTAQAGSYNEQFF.

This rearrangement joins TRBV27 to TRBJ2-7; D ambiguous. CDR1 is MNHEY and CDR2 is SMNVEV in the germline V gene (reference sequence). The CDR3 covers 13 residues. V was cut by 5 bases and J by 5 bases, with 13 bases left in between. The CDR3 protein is CASSPRVLHEQYF. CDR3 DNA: TGTGCCAGCAGTCCTCGGGTTCTCCACGAGCAGTACTTC.